The text below deals with one T cell receptor beta chain. This sample was included in a study of blood T cell repertoires in COVID-19. Study as a whole: From the United States, Italy and Spain came samples of acute and convalescent COVID-19. In each case, the material was cDNA or gDNA derived from T cells, B-cell-depleted T cells, or PBMCs.

In germline, CDR1 is MNHNS, CDR2 SASEGT. This CDR3 region has 16 residues. V shed 4 bases and J shed 4 bases, with 19 bases lying between them. Per the original data handling: Estimated nucleated cell counts came from reference gene primer amplification. Clones were read by immunoSEQ multiplex PCR, and TCRdb kept only the in-frame ones, dropping some. V and J calls and clone size follow that table, whereas D and trimming were derived from the DNA. The sample has 120,000 or so clones, more than 60% seen once; the top ten hold around 2%. The rearrangement uses TRBV6-1 and TRBJ1-2; D is unresolved. Sequenced: peripheral blood. The sequence was obtained from a woman in her 70s with acute or convalescent COVID-19. In DNA, the CDR3 is TGTGCCAGCAGTGTCCGAGGTGCCACTTCTTCCTATGGCTACACCTTC. Residues: CASSVRGATSSYGYTF.